The next 25 T cell receptor beta chains were all read from a single sample in a study of cytomegalovirus exposure and HLA in healthy donors. The method was immunoSEQ multiplex PCR; TCRdb's version includes in-frame clones alone and lacks a portion of them. The table includes under 100,000 clones, roughly 96% detected once. The sample consisted of PBMCs. Receptors originate from a woman between 18 and 29 years old in good health and CMV-seronegative.

The rearrangement uses TRBV28 and TRBJ1-1; a possible D gene is TRBD1 (6 bases). V was trimmed by 6 bases and J by 3 bases, leaving 17 bases between them. This CDR3 contains 15 residues. CDR1 and CDR2 from the germline V gene are MDHEN and SYDVKM. This CDR3 is CASSPVDSSYTEAFF. CDR3 in DNA: TGTGCCAGCAGCCCCGTGGACAGCTCCTACACTGAAGCTTTCTTT.

V gene TRBV2 combines with J gene TRBJ2-7; D is uncertain. The V gene lost 6 bases and the J gene lost 5 bases, with 11 bases spanning the gap. This CDR3 is 12 amino acids long. Germline lookup yields CDR1 SNHLY and CDR2 FYNNEI. The CDR3 bases are TGTGCCAGCAGGGAGACGGGTCACGAGCAGTACTTC. Its protein product is CASRETGHEQYF.

V gene TRBV14 combines with J gene TRBJ2-1; 7 bases map to TRBD2. Trimming at V came to 0 bases and at J to 2 bases, leaving 10 bases not matched to a gene. The CDR3 totals 18 residues. CDR1 SGHDN and CDR2 FVKESK come from the germline V gene. The CDR3 bases are TGTGCCAGCAGCCAAGATGTGGGCGGGAGTATTACCTACAATGAGCAGTTCTTC. This encodes CASSQDVGGSITYNEQFF.

The genes are TRBV27 and TRBJ2-7; the D gene is possibly TRBD1 (5 bases). Between the trimmed V and J ends, which lost 3 bases and 6 bases, there was a span of 9 bases. The CDR3 has 12 residues. CDR1 is MNHEY and CDR2 is SMNVEV in the germline V gene (reference sequence). DNA of the CDR3: TGTGCCAGCAGTTTTCAGGGAACCGAGCAGTACTTC. Translation: CASSFQGTEQYF.

This clone was counted only a few times. V usage is TRBV6-1 and J usage is TRBJ1-2; D possibly corresponds to TRBD1 (5 bases). This CDR3 region has 15 residues. CDR1 and CDR2 from the germline V gene are MNHNS and SASEGT. Trimming took off 1 base at V and 2 bases at J, with 11 bases between the two ends. CDR3: CASSEVTGHNYGYTF. Written as DNA, the CDR3 is TGTGCCAGCAGTGAAGTAACAGGACACAACTATGGCTACACCTTC.

This chain joins TRBV5-6 and TRBJ1-3, with D tentatively TRBD1 (5 bases). Germline CDR1 is SGHDT and CDR2 is YYEEEE. The CDR3 runs 16 residues. Trimming shortened V by 2 bases and J by 4 bases, and 16 bases separated the two germline ends. The CDR3 sequence: CASSFGVGEAGNTIYF. In nucleotides, the CDR3 is TGTGCCAGCAGCTTCGGTGTGGGGGAGGCAGGAAACACCATATATTTT.

V gene TRBV15 combines with J gene TRBJ2-3; D remains ambiguous. V lost 3 bases to trimming and J lost 3 bases, with 13 bases between them. The CDR3 extends over 15 amino acids. Germline V gene lookup returns CDR1 LNHNV and CDR2 YYDKDF (reference sequence). The CDR3 protein is CATSSKLIETDTQYF. CDR3 nucleotide sequence: TGTGCCACCAGCAGCAAGCTAATCGAAACAGATACGCAGTATTTT.

The V and J genes are TRBV7-9 and TRBJ2-3; D unclear. V shed 2 bases and J shed 2 bases, with 11 bases lying between them. The CDR3 spans 15 residues. Germline values: CDR1 SEHNR, CDR2 FQNEAQ (reference sequence). CDR3 DNA sequence: TGTGCCAGCAGCTTATTCCCCAGCGACACAGATACGCAGTATTTT. Protein product: CASSLFPSDTDTQYF.

This rearrangement joins TRBV5-1 to TRBJ2-1; TRBD2 aligns across 12 bases. The CDR3 is 14 amino acids. In germline, CDR1 is SGHRS, CDR2 YFSETQ. Trimming at V came to 4 bases and at J to 5 bases, leaving 1 base not matched to a gene. The CDR3 DNA reads TGCGCCAGCAGCGGACTAGCGGGGCACAATGAGCAGTTCTTC. Translation gives CASSGLAGHNEQFF. Combining the CDR3 with reference TRBV5-1 and TRBJ2-1 gives the whole variable domain KAGVTQTPRYLIKTRGQQVTLSCSPISGHRSVSWYQQTPGQGLQFLFEYFSETQRNKGNFPGRFSGRQFSNSRSEMNVSTLELGDSALYLCASSGLAGHNEQFFGPGTRLTVL.

This sequence joins TRBV25-1 and TRBJ1-1; no clear D. V was clipped by 3 bases and J by 13 bases, with 18 bases between them. The CDR3 runs to 13 residues. Germline CDR1 and CDR2: MGHDK and SYGVNS. The CDR3 coding sequence is TGTGCCAGCAGTGAGGTTGAAGGAGGTCGTGTTTTCTTT. Its protein product is CASSEVEGGRVFF.

The chain links TRBV25-1 to TRBJ2-7; TRBD2 might be the D (6 bases). The CDR3 is made up of 13 amino acids. The ends were cut back, 5 bases at V and 3 bases at J, with 11 bases in the middle. Germline CDR1 MGHDK, CDR2 SYGVNS. CDR3 bases: TGTGCCAGCAGTCTCGGCGGGATCTACGAGCAGTACTTC. The encoded protein is CASSLGGIYEQYF.

For the CDR3, the DNA is TGTGCCAGTAGTGGGGCAGGGGTTAATTCACCCCTCCACTTT. Its translation is CASSGAGVNSPLHF. This rearrangement joins TRBV19 to TRBJ1-6, with TRBD1 as a possible D gene (6 bases). Trimming cost V 5 bases and J 6 bases, with 11 bases left between them. The CDR3 has 14 amino acids. CDR1 and CDR2 (germline): LNHDA, SQIVND (reference sequence).

V and J are TRBV28 and TRBJ1-5, with TRBD1 as a possible D gene (5 bases). Trimming cost V 5 bases and J 0 bases, with 11 bases left between them. The CDR3 sequence is 15 residues long. CDR1 is MDHEN, CDR2 SYDVKM, per germline. The DNA of the CDR3 is TGTGCCAGCAGTCTCGGGGGGAATAGCAATCAGCCCCAGCATTTT. This sequence encodes CASSLGGNSNQPQHF.

The chain carries TRBV5-1 and TRBJ1-1, with D maybe TRBD1 (5 bases). Germline V gene sequence: CDR1 SGHRS, CDR2 YFSETQ. The CDR3 sequence is 18 residues long. Trimming took 3 bases from V and 1 from J, leaving 22 bases between them. CDR3 coding DNA: TGCGCCAGCAGCTCACGCCGACAGATTACAAAGGAGAACACTGAAGCTTTCTTT. It translates to CASSSRRQITKENTEAFF.

The chain couples TRBV10-3 to TRBJ2-1, with 11 bases fitting TRBD2. J gave up 1 base and V 4 bases, and 3 bases lay outside the gene matches. Germline CDR1 and CDR2: ENHRY and SYGVKD. This CDR3 spans 16 amino acids. The CDR3 DNA reads as TGTGCCATCAGTGTACTAGCGGGAGATTCCTACAATGAGCAGTTCTTC. Its protein is CAISVLAGDSYNEQFF.

The CDR3 loop is CASSPTGQGRSYEQYF. CDR3 sequence (DNA): TGTGCCAGCTCACCAACGGGACAGGGCCGCTCCTACGAGCAGTACTTC. The rearrangement uses TRBV18 and TRBJ2-7, with 9 bases identical to TRBD1. Per germline, CDR1 KGHSH and CDR2 LQKENI. The CDR3 covers 16 residues. V shed 2 bases and J 0 bases; nucleotides not matched to a gene: 5.

This chain connects TRBV6-5 to TRBJ2-5, with 8 nucleotides matching TRBD2. V gave up 4 bases and J gave up 5 bases; unmatched junction bases: 9. Germline V lookup: CDR1 MNHEY, CDR2 SVGAGI. The CDR3 is 15 residues long. CDR3 residues: CASSWLSGSGETQYF. The CDR3 DNA is TGTGCCAGCAGTTGGTTAAGCGGGAGCGGCGAGACCCAGTACTTC.

The chain joins TRBV28 to TRBJ1-4; perhaps TRBD1 as D (6 bases). CDR1 is MDHEN, CDR2 SYDVKM, per germline. V gave up 1 base and J gave up 3 bases, with 6 bases separating them. The CDR3 runs 14 residues. The chain's CDR3 is CASSLSGANEKLFF. The CDR3 DNA follows: TGTGCCAGCAGTTTATCAGGGGCTAATGAAAAACTGTTTTTT. Based on the CDR3 plus reference TRBV28 and TRBJ1-4, the full variable domain is DVKVTQSSRYLVKRTGEKVFLECVQDMDHENMFWYRQDPGLGLRLIYFSYDVKMKEKGDIPEGYSVSREKKERFSLILESASTNQTSMYLCASSLSGANEKLFFGSGTQLSVL.

The CDR3 reads CASSPSSHLQETQYF. As DNA, the CDR3 is TGTGCCAGCTCACCTTCCTCCCACTTACAGGAGACCCAGTACTTC. The chain employs TRBV18 and TRBJ2-5, with no clear D. The V gene's germline CDR1 is KGHSH and CDR2 LQKENI. The CDR3 is made up of 15 amino acids. With 3 bases removed from V and 5 bases from J, the gap between germline ends came to 16 bases.

J is TRBJ2-3 and V is TRBV6-6; D may be TRBD2 (5 bases). The CDR3 is 14 residues long. Trimming took 0 bases from V and 1 from J, leaving 5 bases between them. The germline gives CDR1 MNHNY, CDR2 SVGAGI (reference sequence). The CDR3 loop reads CASSYSLGTDTQYF. The CDR3 coding sequence is TGTGCCAGCAGTTACTCACTAGGCACAGATACGCAGTATTTT.

The genes are TRBV18 and TRBJ1-2; D ambiguous. The V and J ends lost 5 bases and 6 bases respectively, with 16 bases between them. The CDR3 is 14 residues long. Germline CDR1 is KGHSH and CDR2 is LQKENI. The CDR3 region has the DNA TGTGCCAGCTCATTTTTTCCGACGGAGAATGGCTACACCTTC. It codes for CASSFFPTENGYTF.

The chain uses TRBV5-6 and TRBJ1-1, with D possibly matching TRBD1 (5 bases). Germline V CDR1 and CDR2: SGHDT, YYEEEE. The CDR3 spans 13 residues. The V end was cut by 0 bases, the J end by 7 bases, with 10 bases between. The CDR3 spells CASSLGLTVEAFF. The DNA of the CDR3 is TGTGCCAGCAGCTTGGGGTTGACAGTTGAAGCTTTCTTT.

The gene calls are TRBV7-9 and TRBJ2-6; D unresolved. V was pared by 5 bases and J by 0 bases, with 17 bases between. CDR1 SEHNR and CDR2 FQNEAQ come from the germline V gene (reference sequence). The CDR3 consists of 18 residues. The CDR3 DNA sequence: TGTGCCAGCAGCCAAGCCCGGTTTAGAGACTCTGGGGCCAACGTCCTGACTTTC. It translates to CASSQARFRDSGANVLTF.

In DNA form, the CDR3 reads TGTGCCAGCAGTAACCATGGGACTAGCGGGAGTTACGAGCAGTACTTC. Amino acids: CASSNHGTSGSYEQYF. This sequence joins TRBV27 and TRBJ2-7; 14 nucleotides line up with TRBD2. The V segment lost 5 bases and the J segment 4 bases; nucleotides outside the gene matches: 7. The CDR3 sequence is 16 residues long. Germline V gives CDR1 MNHEY, CDR2 SMNVEV (reference sequence).

The V and J genes are TRBV18 and TRBJ2-3, with no clear D. The V end was cut by 1 base, the J end by 2 bases, with 7 bases between. The CDR3 has 14 residues. The germline CDR1 and CDR2 sequences are KGHSH and LQKENI. In nucleotides, the CDR3 is TGTGCCAGCTCACCACGGGCTACCACAGATACGCAGTATTTT. Translated: CASSPRATTDTQYF. The full variable domain, completed using reference TRBV18 and TRBJ2-3, is NAGVMQNPRHLVRRRGQEARLRCSPMKGHSHVYWYRQLPEEGLKFMVYLQKENIIDESGMPKERFSAEFPKEGPSILRIQQVVRGDSAAYFCASSPRATTDTQYFGPGTRLTVL.